This T cell receptor beta chain is drawn from a study of blood T cell repertoires in COVID-19. Sequencing was performed with immunoSEQ multiplex PCR; in TCRdb, only in-frame clones are kept and a portion is missing. The sample yields around 110,000 clones, about four fifths seen once. V shed 0 bases and J shed 5 bases, with 12 bases lying between them. Germline V gene sequence: CDR1 SGHRS, CDR2 YFSETQ. The CDR3 contains 15 residues. In its sample, this clone was seen a few times. This chain uses TRBV5-1 with TRBJ1-5; D unclear. The sequenced sample was peripheral blood. This receptor was taken from a man in his sixties with active or convalescent COVID-19. Here the CDR3 DNA reads TGCGCCAGCAGCTTGGAGACGGGAAAAGATCAGCCCCAGCATTTT. It is translated as CASSLETGKDQPQHF.